These 28 T cell receptor beta chains were all obtained from the same sample, sequenced in a study of blood T cell repertoires in COVID-19. Data came from immunoSEQ multiplex PCR; TCRdb stores just in-frame clones and leaves some out. The table lists approximately 170,000 clones, around 82% of them singletons. Input material: peripheral blood. All receptors derive from a woman of 80 years or more with active or convalescent COVID-19.

The chain combines TRBV9 with TRBJ1-5, with 9 nucleotides matching TRBD1. The CDR3 runs 15 residues. Germline V gene sequence: CDR1 SGDLS, CDR2 YYNGEE. Unmatched junction bases numbered 6, after V lost 2 bases and J lost 6 bases. CDR3 loop: CASSVGTGSSQPQHF. CDR3 nucleotide sequence: TGTGCCAGCAGCGTCGGGACAGGGTCTAGTCAGCCCCAGCATTTT. Using reference TRBV9 and TRBJ1-5 for the parts outside the CDR3, the full variable domain is DSGVTQTPKHLITATGQRVTLRCSPRSGDLSVYWYQQSLDQGLQFLIQYYNGEERAKGNILERFSAQQFPDLHSELNLSSLELGDSALYFCASSVGTGSSQPQHFGDGTRLSIL.

CDR3 sequence: CASSFGQGANGYTF. The CDR3 coding sequence is TGTGCCAGCAGCTTCGGACAGGGGGCGAATGGCTACACCTTC. The chain combines TRBV5-6 with TRBJ1-2; 11 bases line up with TRBD1. Trimming at V came to 2 bases and at J to 6 bases, leaving 3 bases not matched to a gene. Germline CDR1 is SGHDT and CDR2 is YYEEEE. CDR3 length: 14 residues.

The chain carries TRBV28 and TRBJ1-5; possibly TRBD1 for D (5 bases). Germline CDR1 MDHEN, CDR2 SYDVKM. The germline V and J ends were trimmed by 5 bases and 4 bases, with 15 bases remaining between them. The CDR3 has 15 amino acids. In DNA form, the CDR3 reads TGTGCCAGCAGTCAAGGGGTTGAGAAGAATCAGCCCCAGCATTTT. The encoded protein is CASSQGVEKNQPQHF.

V is TRBV7-9 and J is TRBJ1-2; tentatively, D is TRBD1 (5 bases). The V end lost 8 bases, the J end lost 2 bases, and 24 bases lay between the germline ends. The CDR3 is 17 amino acids. Per the germline V gene, CDR1 is SEHNR and CDR2 is FQNEAQ (reference sequence). CDR3 bases: TGTGCCAGCTCGAGCCAGGGCCTGGGTGTAGTGAACTATGGCTACACCTTC. Residues: CASSSQGLGVVNYGYTF.

This clone is a singleton in its sample. The rearrangement joins TRBV5-1 to TRBJ2-7; 10 bases are shared with TRBD1. From germline, CDR1 is SGHRS and CDR2 YFSETQ. V shed 4 bases and J 5 bases; nucleotides not matched to a gene: 6. The CDR3 sequence is 14 residues long. CDR3 sequence: CASSPDRGLDEQYF. For the CDR3, the DNA is TGCGCCAGCAGCCCCGACAGGGGGCTGGACGAGCAGTACTTC.

The V call is TRBV5-1, the J call TRBJ1-4, with D maybe TRBD1 (5 bases). Germline V gene data show CDR1 as SGHRS and CDR2 as YFSETQ. Between the trimmed V and J ends, which lost 0 bases and 8 bases, there was a span of 8 bases. The CDR3 contains 13 residues. This CDR3 reads CASSLGQLEKLFF. DNA of the CDR3: TGCGCCAGCAGCTTGGGACAGCTCGAAAAACTGTTTTTT.

A single count supports this clone. This chain links TRBV28 with TRBJ1-5, with 9 bases that match TRBD1. The J segment lost 4 bases and the V segment lost 6 bases, leaving 4 bases of the junction unmatched. The germline CDR1 and CDR2 sequences are MDHEN and SYDVKM. The CDR3 has 14 residues. The CDR3 nucleotides read TGTGCCAGCAGACTGGGACAGGGAAATCAGCCCCAGCATTTT. As protein: CASRLGQGNQPQHF.

The rearrangement links TRBV2 to TRBJ2-1; 9 nucleotides line up with TRBD1. Germline assignment: CDR1 SNHLY and CDR2 FYNNEI. CDR3 length equals 14 residues. V shed 6 bases, J shed 3 bases, and the junction held 3 bases outside the gene matches. CDR3 sequence reads: CASRPGQGYNEQFF. CDR3 DNA: TGTGCCAGCAGGCCGGGACAGGGCTACAATGAGCAGTTCTTC. Complete variable domain (other parts from reference TRBV2 and TRBJ2-1): EPEVTQTPSHQVTQMGQEVILRCVPISNHLYFYWYRQILGQKVEFLVSFYNNEISEKSEIFDDQFSVERPDGSNFTLKIRSTKLEDSAMYFCASRPGQGYNEQFFGPGTRLTVL.

The chain carries TRBV5-1 and TRBJ2-1; 7 bases agree with TRBD2. Germline CDR1 and CDR2: SGHRS and YFSETQ. V was clipped by 0 bases and J by 6 bases; unmatched bases: 6. CDR3 length: 15 residues. In DNA, the CDR3 is TGCGCCAGCAGCTTGGTACTAGCGCGGATCAATGAGCAGTTCTTC. This translates into CASSLVLARINEQFF. The full variable domain, its missing parts supplied by reference TRBV5-1 and TRBJ2-1, is KAGVTQTPRYLIKTRGQQVTLSCSPISGHRSVSWYQQTPGQGLQFLFEYFSETQRNKGNFPGRFSGRQFSNSRSEMNVSTLELGDSALYLCASSLVLARINEQFFGPGTRLTVL.

The rearrangement links TRBV7-3 to TRBJ1-3; D unclear. V was trimmed by 5 bases and J by 3 bases, leaving 20 bases between them. The CDR3 covers 17 residues. Germline V gene sequence: CDR1 SGHTA, CDR2 FQGTGA. This CDR3 reads CASSPRRIEADGNTIYF. CDR3 DNA: TGTGCCAGCAGCCCGCGGAGGATAGAAGCGGATGGAAACACCATATATTTT.

DNA of the CDR3: TGTGCCAGCAGCCTCCAGACGGGGGATGGCTACACCTTC. It codes for CASSLQTGDGYTF. The V and J genes are TRBV9 and TRBJ1-2; tentatively, D is TRBD1 (5 bases). Trimming removed 4 bases from V and 6 bases from J, with 13 bases in between. Looked up from germline, CDR1 is SGDLS and CDR2 is YYNGEE. The CDR3 is made up of 13 amino acids.

V and J are TRBV19 and TRBJ1-2, with 8 nucleotides matching TRBD1. Germline V gene sequence: CDR1 LNHDA, CDR2 SQIVND (reference sequence). Trimming took 1 base from V and 8 from J; bases not matched to a gene: 3. The CDR3 is made up of 13 amino acids. For the CDR3, the DNA is TGTGCCAGTAGTATAGGGACAGGGACCGGCTACACCTTC. Its translation is CASSIGTGTGYTF.

This rearrangement joins TRBV19 to TRBJ1-1; D is uncertain. Germline loops: CDR1 LNHDA, CDR2 SQIVND (reference sequence). V was trimmed by 8 bases and J by 0 bases, leaving 7 bases between them. The CDR3 extends over 12 amino acids. CDR3 coding DNA: TGTGCCAGTGCTTACATGAACACTGAAGCTTTCTTT. This gives the protein CASAYMNTEAFF.

This clone was recorded a few times. This chain links TRBV7-9 with TRBJ1-2, with TRBD1 matching 7 bases. This CDR3 has 14 residues. Germline lookup yields CDR1 SEHNR and CDR2 FQNEAQ (reference sequence). With V trimmed by 4 bases and J by 8 bases, 10 bases remained unmatched. CDR3 in amino acids: CASSSPDRDGGYTF. CDR3 nucleotides: TGTGCCAGCAGCTCGCCCGACAGGGACGGCGGCTACACCTTC.

A few counts support this clone. The chain links TRBV4-2 to TRBJ2-7, with D maybe TRBD1 (6 bases). The CDR3 spans 18 residues. In germline, CDR1 is LGHNA, CDR2 YNFKEQ. V shed 0 bases and J shed 0 bases, with 18 bases lying between them. The CDR3, as DNA: TGTGCCAGCAGCCAAGATGCGAGGAACAGGGTGGGCTCCTACGAGCAGTACTTC. Its translation: CASSQDARNRVGSYEQYF.

This clone was picked up a small number of times. The chain recombines TRBV25-1 with TRBJ2-1, with 8 bases aligning to TRBD1. Germline CDR1 MGHDK, CDR2 SYGVNS. V shed 5 bases and J 4 bases; nucleotides not matched to a gene: 13. This CDR3 contains 17 residues. The CDR3 sequence is CASSKVGGQGLYNEQFF. As DNA, the CDR3 is TGTGCCAGCAGTAAAGTGGGAGGACAGGGCCTATACAATGAGCAGTTCTTC.

This clone was recorded many times. This rearrangement joins TRBV27 to TRBJ1-2, with TRBD1 matching over 10 bases. The V and J ends lost 5 bases and 7 bases, in that order; junction bases with no gene match: 13. The V gene's germline CDR1 is MNHEY and CDR2 SMNVEV (reference sequence). The CDR3 has 16 amino acids. The CDR3 DNA reads as TGTGCCAGCAGTACAAGCCCGGGACAGGGGTTTTCTGGCTACACCTTC. Amino acids: CASSTSPGQGFSGYTF.

This sequence joins TRBV24-1 and TRBJ2-1, with 9 nucleotides matching TRBD2. Germline V gives CDR1 KGHDR, CDR2 SFDVKD. The CDR3 has 17 residues. Trimming at V came to 4 bases and at J to 3 bases, leaving 9 bases not matched to a gene. The CDR3 region has the DNA TGTGCCACCAGTGACCTGAGCGGGAGGAAGGACTACAATGAGCAGTTCTTC. It encodes CATSDLSGRKDYNEQFF.

The chain couples TRBV7-3 to TRBJ2-1, with TRBD1 matching 8 bases. Germline-derived CDR1 and CDR2 are SGHTA and FQGTGA. The CDR3 contains 14 residues. The V and J ends lost 5 bases and 6 bases, in that order; junction bases with no gene match: 6. The CDR3 nucleotides read TGTGCCAGCAGCGTACAGGGGGTAGGCAATGAGCAGTTCTTC. It codes for CASSVQGVGNEQFF.

This clone was found a few times. The CDR3 spells CASSRTENSPLHF. The CDR3 region has the DNA TGTGCCAGCAGCCGGACAGAAAATTCACCCCTCCACTTT. The chain has TRBV3-1 (or the pseudogene TRBV3-2) and TRBJ1-6, with TRBD1 as a possible D gene (6 bases). The length of the CDR3 is 13 residues. V was cut by 4 bases and J by 7 bases, with 8 bases left in between. Germline values: CDR1 LGHDT, CDR2 YNNKEL (reference sequence).

For this clone: The sample has other DNA sequences that encode this CDR3 too. The chain has TRBV5-1 and TRBJ1-5; 7 nucleotides agree with TRBD1. V shed 1 base, J shed 2 bases, and the junction held 0 bases outside the gene matches. From germline, CDR1 is SGHRS and CDR2 YFSETQ. The CDR3 length is 14 residues. The CDR3 here is CASSLTGGNQPQHF. Written as DNA, the CDR3 is TGCGCCAGCAGCTTGACAGGGGGCAATCAGCCCCAGCATTTT.

The chain has TRBV6-6 and TRBJ1-3, with D possibly TRBD1 on 6 matching bases. This CDR3 contains 15 residues. V was clipped by 5 bases and J by 4 bases, with 15 bases between them. The germline CDR1 and CDR2 sequences are MNHNY and SVGAGI (reference sequence). Here the CDR3 reads CASSPPGGPGNTIYF. The CDR3, as DNA: TGTGCCAGCAGTCCCCCCGGGGGGCCCGGAAACACCATATATTTT.

J is TRBJ2-7 and V is TRBV5-1; possible D gene TRBD1, 5 bases. Trimming took 5 bases from V and 1 from J, leaving 7 bases between them. The CDR3 is made up of 12 amino acids. Per germline, CDR1 SGHRS and CDR2 YFSETQ. The CDR3 reads CASSDSSYEQYF. CDR3 sequence (DNA): TGCGCCAGCAGTGACAGTTCCTACGAGCAGTACTTC.

This clone appeared a single time. This chain uses TRBV29-1 with TRBJ1-1, with 10 bases matching TRBD1. With 4 bases clipped from V and 5 bases from J, the junction kept 4 bases outside the gene matches. The CDR3 covers 13 residues. Germline assignment: CDR1 SQVTM and CDR2 ANQGSEA. DNA of the CDR3: TGCAGCGTTGGGACAGGGGGGGAGACTGAAGCTTTCTTT. It translates to CSVGTGGETEAFF.

The chain carries TRBV5-6 and TRBJ1-1, with a possible D match to TRBD1 (6 bases). Trimming took 0 bases from V and 1 from J, leaving 13 bases between them. This CDR3 has 16 amino acids. Germline V lookup: CDR1 SGHDT, CDR2 YYEEEE. The CDR3 DNA follows: TGTGCCAGCAGCTTGGTCGGGGGGCCCGAGAACACTGAAGCTTTCTTT. The encoded protein is CASSLVGGPENTEAFF.

In this sample, this clone turned up once. V is TRBV6-4 and J is TRBJ1-1; maybe TRBD1 (6 bases). This CDR3 contains 13 residues. From germline, CDR1 is MRHNA and CDR2 SNTAGT. Trimming stripped 5 bases from V and 3 bases from J, with 10 bases between. CDR3 sequence: CASSSDSYTEAFF. The DNA for the CDR3 is TGTGCCAGCAGTTCGGACAGTTACACTGAAGCTTTCTTT.

The chain links TRBV5-6 to TRBJ2-1; the D gene is possibly TRBD1 (7 bases). The CDR3 extends over 15 amino acids. The germline V and J ends were trimmed by 0 bases and 9 bases, with 16 bases remaining between them. Germline values: CDR1 SGHDT, CDR2 YYEEEE. The CDR3 DNA follows: TGTGCCAGCAGCTTGGAGTCAGGGGGGATCCGTGAGCAGTTCTTC. Translated, it gives CASSLESGGIREQFF.

This rearrangement joins TRBV29-1 to TRBJ2-7, with TRBD2 identical over 10 bases. This CDR3 is built from 13 residues. The V gene end was trimmed by 3 bases and the J gene end by 3 bases; junction bases not matched to a gene: 2. The germline V gene encodes CDR1 SQVTM and CDR2 ANQGSEA. The CDR3 reads CSVDGTSDYEQYF. Written as DNA, the CDR3 is TGCAGCGTTGACGGGACTAGCGACTACGAGCAGTACTTC.